These T cell receptor beta chains were read from a single sample in a study of prognosis after radiotherapy for stage I lung cancer. Each CDR3 protein is one row after TCRdb ran MiXCR on the multiplex PCR reads. The sample lists 31,000 or so distinct CDR3 sequences, about half seen once, with about 15% in the top ten. The source was PBMCs, collected before or after stereotactic body radiation therapy (not recorded which). The receptors here all came from a donor over 45 with non-small cell lung cancer. The CDR3 runs from the conserved cysteine through the conserved F or W. The D gene is left open where the match is weak. The size entry is marked missing in some rows and otherwise reads once, few, many or a size class.

. | TRBJ1-1 | many | TRBV5-1 | CASSLRDNTEAFF | TGCGCCAGCAGCTTGCGCGATAACACTGAAGCTTTCTTT
TRBD1 | TRBJ2-7 | many | TRBV5-1 | CASSFGQGHSYEQYF | TGCGCCAGCAGCTTCGGACAGGGGCACTCCTACGAGCAGTACTTC
TRBD1 | TRBJ1-1 | . | TRBV5-1 | CASSTTQGMNTEAFF | TGCGCCAGCAGCACAACACAGGGGATGAACACTGAAGCTTTCTTT
TRBD2 | TRBJ2-2 | many | TRBV28 | CASSSGRTNTGELFF | TGTGCCAGCAGTAGCGGGAGGACGAACACCGGGGAGCTGTTTTTT
. | TRBJ1-1 | . | TRBV15 | CATSRGRVLAFF | TGTGCCACCAGCAGAGGTAGGGTGTTAGCTTTCTTT
. | TRBJ1-1 | many | TRBV18 | CASSAGGQPNTEAFF | TGTGCCAGCTCAGCAGGCGGACAGCCAAACACTGAAGCTTTCTTT
. | TRBJ2-7 | many | TRBV6-2/TRBV6-3 | CASSSPRGNYEQYF | TGTGCCAGCAGTTCCCCACGGGGGAACTACGAGCAGTACTTC
TRBD1 | TRBJ1-2 | . | TRBV27 | CASRLGGRGNGYTF | TGTGCCAGCAGACTAGGAGGCAGGGGGAATGGCTACACCTTC
. | TRBJ1-2 | . | TRBV7-9 | CASSLEQVGGYTF | TGTGCCAGCAGCTTAGAACAGGTCGGCGGCTACACCTTC
. | TRBJ1-6 | . | TRBV11-3 | CASRARENSPLHF | TGTGCCAGCAGGGCAAGGGAAAATTCACCCCTCCACTTT
. | TRBJ1-2 | medium-sized | TRBV6-1 | CASTLPAPGTGYTF | TGTGCCAGCACCCTCCCAGCACCTGGTACGGGCTACACCTTC
. | TRBJ2-3 | . | TRBV5-1 | CASSLEASVRVTQYF | TGCGCCAGCAGCTTGGAGGCTAGCGTGAGGGTTACGCAGTATTTT
. | TRBJ1-2 | many | TRBV9 | CASSERGLSGYTF | TGTGCCAGCAGCGAACGAGGGCTAAGCGGCTACACCTTC
. | TRBJ2-1 | . | TRBV28 | CASSPLTFPGSNEQFF | TGCGCCAGCAGTCCCCTTACTTTTCCCGGTAGCAATGAGCAGTTCTTC
. | TRBJ2-1 | many | TRBV7-3 | CASSSRDNNEQFF | TGTGCCAGCAGCTCGCGGGACAACAATGAGCAGTTCTTC
. | TRBJ2-3 | . | TRBV30 | CAWSVHQGAQYF | TGTGCCTGGAGTGTTCATCAAGGGGCGCAGTATTTT
. | TRBJ1-2 | medium-sized | TRBV7-2 | CASSPQHGTSGYTF | TGTGCCAGCAGCCCTCAACACGGGACAAGTGGCTACACCTTC
. | TRBJ2-7 | . | TRBV6-2/TRBV6-3 | CASTRRETSSYEQYF | TGTGCCAGCACCCGTCGCGAGACGAGCTCCTACGAGCAGTACTTC